A selection of T cell receptor beta chains follows, all from one sample in a study of CD8 T cells in ankylosing spondylitis. TCRdb used MiXCR to reprocess the 5' RACE reads, holding one entry per CDR3 protein. The top ten clones hold more than 9% of a sample with some 120,000 distinct CDR3 sequences, about 7% of them seen once. The sequenced sample was blood, either unsorted or a sorted T cell fraction (not recorded which). The source of these receptors is a male donor with ankylosing spondylitis or in good health (not recorded which). CDR3s include the opening cysteine and the closing phenylalanine or tryptophan. A D gene is named only where the DNA matches it firmly. Clone sizes are given selectively: once, few, many, or a class where the clone is expanded.

TRBJ1-5,TRBV5-1,many,-,TGCGCCAGCAGCTTGGAGAGAAAGGAAGGTCAGCCCCAGCATTTT,CASSLERKEGQPQHF
TRBJ1-5,TRBV19,many,TRBD1,TGTGCCAGTAGTTCGATCGCCGGGACAGGGCCTAGTGGCAATCAGCCCCAGCATTTT,CASSSIAGTGPSGNQPQHF
TRBJ1-2,TRBV9,many,TRBD1,TGTGCCAGCAGCGTAGGGCAGGGGGACTATGGCTACACCTTC,CASSVGQGDYGYTF
TRBJ1-2,TRBV11-2,many,-,TGTGCCAGCAGCTTTAGGACAGTCACTTATGGCTACACCTTC,CASSFRTVTYGYTF
TRBJ2-7,TRBV6-1,-,-,TGTGCCAGCAGGCGACAACTTGGCTCCTACGAGCAGTACTTC,CASRRQLGSYEQYF
TRBJ2-1,TRBV12-3/TRBV12-4,few,-,TGTGCCAGCAGTTCCGTATCCCCAGGAGGGAATGAGCAGTTCTTC,CASSSVSPGGNEQFF
TRBJ1-1,TRBV18,many,-,TGTGCCAGCTCACCAGTGGGCGGATTCACTGAAGCTTTCTTT,CASSPVGGFTEAFF
TRBJ2-5,TRBV5-1,many,TRBD2,TGCGCCAGCAGCTTGACTAGCGGGGCGGAGACCCAGTACTTC,CASSLTSGAETQYF
TRBJ2-2,TRBV5-1,many,-,TGCGCCAGCAGCCGCACCGAAAGGGGCACCGGGGAGCTGTTTTTT,CASSRTERGTGELFF
TRBJ2-2,TRBV2,many,-,TGTGCCAGCAGACGACTGGCTGGATCGAACACCGGGGAGCTGTTTTTT,CASRRLAGSNTGELFF
TRBJ2-1,TRBV9,many,TRBD2,TGTGCCAGCAGCGAGGGGACTAGCGACAATGAGCAGTTCTTC,CASSEGTSDNEQFF
TRBJ1-5,TRBV2,many,-,TGTGCCAGCGTTAGGGAGTTCCGGGGTCAGCCCCAGCATTTT,CASVREFRGQPQHF
TRBJ2-2,TRBV2,few,-,TGTGCCAGCAGTGCCATAGTAAAAGTTGGCACCGGGGAGCTGTTTTTT,CASSAIVKVGTGELFF
TRBJ1-2,TRBV28,many,-,TGTGCCAGCAGAGGGAACGGGAGGCACTATGGCTACACCTTC,CASRGNGRHYGYTF
TRBJ2-7,TRBV5-5,-,TRBD1,TGTGCCAGCAGCGGACAGGGCAGCGAGCAGTACTTC,CASSGQGSEQYF
TRBJ1-1,TRBV5-1,many,-,TGCGCCAGCAGCTCCGAATTTGAAGCTTTCTTT,CASSSEFEAFF
TRBJ2-1,TRBV5-1,many,-,TGCGCCAGCAGCTTGGCCAGGATGGGCGCCTACAATGAGCAGTTCTTC,CASSLARMGAYNEQFF
TRBJ2-2,TRBV9,many,-,TGTGCCAGCAGCTCCCTAACCGGGGAGCTGTTTTTT,CASSSLTGELFF
TRBJ1-1,TRBV20-1,many,-,TGCAGTGCTAGTCCCTGGGATCCCGGGGAGTCTTTCTTT,CSASPWDPGESFF
TRBJ2-3,TRBV15,many,-,TGTGCCACCAGCAGAGTGGGGGGGCAGGCAGATACGCAGTATTTT,CATSRVGGQADTQYF
TRBJ1-4,TRBV29-1,many,-,TGCAGCGTTACAGGGTCGGGTGAAAAACTGTTTTTT,CSVTGSGEKLFF
TRBJ2-5,TRBV4-1,few,-,TGCGCCAGCAGCCAGGAGGGACAGTTAAGCGAGACCCAGTACTTC,CASSQEGQLSETQYF
TRBJ2-2,TRBV5-1,many,-,TGCGCCAGCAGCTTGTCCCCAACAGGGAACACCGGGGAGCTGTTTTTT,CASSLSPTGNTGELFF
TRBJ2-7,TRBV9,many,-,TGTGCCAGCAGCGAAGGGAGCGGCCTAGGTTGGGAGCAGTACTTC,CASSEGSGLGWEQYF
TRBJ2-7,TRBV10-2,many,TRBD1,TGCGCCAGCAAGGTGACAGGGGCCTACGAGCAGTACTTC,CASKVTGAYEQYF
TRBJ1-3,TRBV3-1,many,TRBD1,TGTGCCAGCAGCCTACCGGGACAGGGGAGAAACACCATATATTTT,CASSLPGQGRNTIYF
TRBJ1-1,TRBV4-2,many,-,TGTGCCAGCAGCCAGCGAAACACTGAAGCTTTCTTT,CASSQRNTEAFF
TRBJ1-5,TRBV12-3/TRBV12-4,many,-,TGTGCCAGCAGTTCCGGGGGAGATCAGCCCCAGCATTTT,CASSSGGDQPQHF
TRBJ2-1,TRBV20-1,-,TRBD2,TGCAGTGCTACCGGACTAGCGGAGTGGTTAGATGAGCAGTTCTTC,CSATGLAEWLDEQFF
TRBJ2-1,TRBV4-2,many,TRBD2,TGTGCCAGCAGCCAAGGAGCAGCGGGGGGATTCTACAATGAGCAGTTCTTC,CASSQGAAGGFYNEQFF
TRBJ1-4,TRBV7-9,many,-,TGTGCCAGCAGTACTGGACAGACTAATGAAAAACTGTTTTTT,CASSTGQTNEKLFF
TRBJ2-1,TRBV20-1,many,TRBD2,TGCAGTGCTAGAGATGTAGGCGGGGGTTTGCCAACCTACAATGAGCAGTTCTTC,CSARDVGGGLPTYNEQFF
TRBJ1-6,TRBV7-2,few,-,TGTGCCAGCAACAGACCCCCTTCACCCCTCCACTTT,CASNRPPSPLHF
TRBJ1-4,TRBV20-1,many,-,TGCAGTGCTAAGGGGGAAAATGAAAAACTGTTTTTT,CSAKGENEKLFF
TRBJ2-1,TRBV14,many,-,TGTGCCAGCAGCCACCTCACCGGGGCCTGGGGCAATGAGCAGTTCTTC,CASSHLTGAWGNEQFF
TRBJ2-6,TRBV6-1,many,TRBD2,TGTGCCAGCAGGCTATGGACTAGCGGGAGCCCCTCTGGGGCCAACGTCCTGACTTTC,CASRLWTSGSPSGANVLTF
TRBJ1-2,TRBV7-2,many,-,TGTGCCAGCAGCTTAGTCGGGGAGGGTCACTATGGCTACACCTTC,CASSLVGEGHYGYTF
TRBJ2-1,TRBV5-1,many,-,TGCGCCACCTCATCCAGGTCGGGGGGCGGACTCGAGCAGTTCTTC,CATSSRSGGGLEQFF
TRBJ2-5,TRBV18,few,-,TGTGCCAGCTCACCACCCCACATCGGAGAGACCCAGTACTTC,CASSPPHIGETQYF
TRBJ2-7,TRBV7-2,many,-,TGTGCCAGCAGCTTAAGCCAGACGAGCTCCTACGAGCAGTACTTC,CASSLSQTSSYEQYF
TRBJ1-1,TRBV5-5,many,-,TGTGCCAGCAGCTTCACCGGGACAAAGAACACTGAAGCTTTCTTT,CASSFTGTKNTEAFF
TRBJ1-6,TRBV12-3/TRBV12-4,many,-,TGTGCCAGCAGTTTAGACGGATTCACCCTCCACTTT,CASSLDGFTLHF
TRBJ2-7,TRBV7-3,few,TRBD2,TGTGCCAGTAAAGAGAGCGGGAACTCCTACGAGCAGTACTTC,CASKESGNSYEQYF
TRBJ2-7,TRBV9,-,-,TGTGCCAGCAGCCTCGGACCGGTGAGCTCCTACGAGCAGTACTTC,CASSLGPVSSYEQYF
TRBJ2-7,TRBV20-1,many,-,TGCAGTGCTAGAGATCAGAGAGGCTACGAGCAGTACTTC,CSARDQRGYEQYF
TRBJ2-7,TRBV20-1,many,-,TGCAGTGCATCGGGGACGGGTCGAAACTACGAGCAGTACTTC,CSASGTGRNYEQYF
TRBJ2-7,TRBV5-6,many,TRBD2,TGTGCCAGCAGCTTGGATGCAGCGGGAGTCCTAGAGCAGTACTTC,CASSLDAAGVLEQYF
TRBJ2-2,TRBV12-3/TRBV12-4,many,TRBD1,TGTGCCAGCAGAACGGGACAGGGTAACACCGGGGAGCTGTTTTTT,CASRTGQGNTGELFF
TRBJ2-7,TRBV7-6,many,TRBD1,TGTGCCAGCAGCTTAGGTTCGACAGGGGGCGGCTACGAGCAGTACTTC,CASSLGSTGGGYEQYF
TRBJ1-2,TRBV11-2,many,-,TGTGCCAGCAGCTCGGGACTCACCTACTATGGCTACACCTTC,CASSSGLTYYGYTF
TRBJ1-5,TRBV12-3/TRBV12-4,many,TRBD1,TGTGCCAGCAGTCGGACAGGGGATCTTTCTCAGCCCCAGCATTTT,CASSRTGDLSQPQHF
TRBJ2-1,TRBV10-3,many,TRBD2,TGTGCCATCAGAGATAGCGGGGGGGCGAATGAGCAGTTCTTC,CAIRDSGGANEQFF
TRBJ2-5,TRBV5-5,-,-,TGTGCCAGCAGCTTGGCACAGGAAGAGACCCAGTACTTC,CASSLAQEETQYF
TRBJ1-2,TRBV6-1,many,-,TGTGCCAGCAGTGAACACCTCCGGGACTATGGCTACACCTTC,CASSEHLRDYGYTF